The 8 T cell receptor beta chains presented below share a single source sample, sequenced in a study of shared clonotypes between healthy human individuals (dated by TCRdb to 2018 to 2021). The method behind the library was the immunoSEQ multiplex PCR assay. The table was pulled from immuneACCESS by TCRdb, which kept in-frame rearrangements only. Such tables lose some clones; where checked, under half of the loss comes from unresolved V genes, and the rest has no known cause. The sample table shows just over 2,000,000 clones, and approximately 94% are seen once. Approximately 1.2% of the sample lies in the top ten. For the CD8 naive samples, CD45RO-negative cells were positively selected for CCR7, yielding a CD45RA+CCR7+ population from which TemRA cells were excluded. Sequenced: naive CD8+ T cells sorted from blood. Explained via the paper, the cell subset or site label denotes: CD45RA+CCR7+. These receptors came from a man between 18 and 29 years old in good health.

This sequence joins TRBV4-1 and TRBJ1-1; possible D gene TRBD1, 5 bases. CDR1 and CDR2 from the germline V gene are MGHRA and YSYEKL. The length of the CDR3 is 14 residues. V was cut by 1 base and J by 4 bases, with 10 bases left in between. CDR3 sequence reads: CASSQGGGFTEAFF. In DNA form, the CDR3 reads TGCGCCAGCAGCCAAGGGGGGGGGTTCACTGAAGCTTTCTTT.

The gene calls are TRBV7-9 and TRBJ2-2, with TRBD2 identical over 7 bases. V shed 4 bases, J shed 0 bases, and the junction held 5 bases outside the gene matches. From germline, CDR1 is SEHNR and CDR2 FQNEAQ (reference sequence). CDR3 length: 16 residues. CDR3 loop: CASSSPGLTNTGELFF. As DNA, the CDR3 is TGTGCCAGCAGCTCTCCGGGACTAACGAACACCGGGGAGCTGTTTTTT.

The chain is built from TRBV12-1 and TRBJ2-7; the table gives TRBD1 as D, unverified against the DNA. TRBV12-1 is assigned pseudogene status. The CDR3 runs 11 residues. CDR3 region: CASRGDYEQYF. The CDR3 DNA is TGTGCCAGCAGAGGGGACTACGAGCAGTACTTC.

This clone came up once. The rearrangement joins TRBV2 to TRBJ1-4, with a possible D match to TRBD1 (5 bases). The CDR3 has 16 residues. Germline V gene lookup returns CDR1 SNHLY and CDR2 FYNNEI. Trimming took 4 bases from V and 0 from J, leaving 12 bases between them. The CDR3 sequence is CASSVAWGATNEKLFF. CDR3 nucleotide sequence: TGTGCCAGCAGTGTAGCCTGGGGGGCAACTAATGAAAAACTGTTTTTT.

The genes are TRBV10-2 and TRBJ2-5; no definite D call. CDR1 is WSHSY and CDR2 is SAAADI in the germline V gene. V was shortened by 7 bases and J by 2 bases, with 8 bases between the two germline ends. This CDR3 is 12 amino acids long. CDR3 loop: CASTQSQETQYF. In nucleotides, the CDR3 is TGCGCCAGCACCCAAAGTCAAGAGACCCAGTACTTC.

The chain is built from TRBV19 and TRBJ2-3; no firm D call. The CDR3 extends over 12 amino acids. Germline CDR1 is LNHDA and CDR2 is SQIVND (reference sequence). V was pared by 6 bases and J by 5 bases, with 9 bases between. CDR3 sequence (DNA): TGTGCCAGTAGCACATGGAGAGATACGCAGTATTTT. Residues: CASSTWRDTQYF.

This clone has more than one count but fewer than ten. Other DNA sequences in this specimen translate into the identical CDR3. The chain links TRBV4-1 to TRBJ1-1; D unclear. V lost 0 bases and J 0 bases, leaving 8 bases between the germline ends. The CDR3 length is 15 residues. CDR1 MGHRA and CDR2 YSYEKL come from the germline V gene. This CDR3 is CASSQEPGLNTEAFF. CDR3 nucleotide sequence: TGCGCCAGCAGCCAAGAACCAGGCCTGAACACTGAAGCTTTCTTT.

The chain carries TRBV6-1 and TRBJ2-3, with D possibly being TRBD2 (6 bases). This CDR3 has 15 amino acids. With 4 bases removed from V and 6 bases from J, the gap between germline ends came to 17 bases. Germline V gene lookup returns CDR1 MNHNS and CDR2 SASEGT. CDR3 sequence reads: CASSGGLALVDTQYF. Written as DNA, the CDR3 is TGTGCCAGCAGTGGAGGCCTAGCGCTGGTGGATACGCAGTATTTT.